Presented here are 16 T cell receptor beta chains from one specimen sequenced in a study of T-cell memory formation after mild COVID-19. One entry per CDR3 protein results from TCRdb running MiXCR on the 5' RACE reads. The sample consists of 160,000 or so distinct CDR3 sequences, 30% to 35% of them appearing once. The sequencing input was PBMCs or a T cell subset sorted from them (not recorded which). The origin of the receptors is an adult woman who had mild COVID-19 (a few samples of this study predate the infection). Cell type and time point are not known.

The chain recombines TRBV6-5 with TRBJ2-1; 10 positions match TRBD2. The CDR3 totals 16 residues. CDR1 and CDR2 (germline): MNHEY, SVGAGI. The trim removed 0 bases at V and 10 bases at J, leaving 9 bases unmatched. The chain's CDR3 is CASSYSGLAGEEEQFF. CDR3 nucleotide sequence: TGTGCCAGCAGTTACTCCGGGCTAGCGGGAGAGGAGGAGCAGTTCTTC.

This clonotype was counted between two and nine times. The CDR3 region is CASSAAGFQETQYF. In DNA, the CDR3 is TGTGCCAGCAGCGCGGCAGGCTTTCAAGAGACCCAGTACTTC. The chain employs TRBV9 and TRBJ2-5; the D is unclear. The ends were cut back, 3 bases at V and 2 bases at J, with 11 bases in the middle. The CDR3 is 14 amino acids. Looked up from germline, CDR1 is SGDLS and CDR2 is YYNGEE.

The DNA of the CDR3 is TGTGCCAGCATCCCGGGGCAGGGGGACACTGAAGCTTTCTTT. Encoded protein: CASIPGQGDTEAFF. This chain uses TRBV7-9 with TRBJ1-1; 7 bases map to TRBD1. The V gene end was trimmed by 7 bases and the J gene end by 3 bases; junction bases not matched to a gene: 8. The CDR3 consists of 14 residues. CDR1 and CDR2 (germline): SEHNR, FQNEAQ (reference sequence).

This clonotype was seen a handful of times. The V call is TRBV7-2, the J call TRBJ1-2; D is uncertain. This CDR3 contains 12 residues. From germline, CDR1 is SGHTA and CDR2 FQGNSA. Trimming removed 5 bases from V and 8 bases from J, with 12 bases in between. DNA of the CDR3: TGTGCCAGCAGCCCCAGGTTGGGCGGCTACACCTTC. Translation gives CASSPRLGGYTF.

The genes are TRBV4-1 and TRBJ2-2; the D is unclear. The V end lost 3 bases, the J end lost 7 bases, and 12 bases lay between the germline ends. CDR1 is MGHRA and CDR2 is YSYEKL in the germline V gene. The CDR3 has 14 amino acids. The CDR3: CASSQGLYDGELFF. DNA for the CDR3: TGCGCCAGCAGCCAGGGATTGTACGACGGGGAGCTGTTTTTT.

This clonotype occurred a few times. The J gene is TRBJ2-1, the V gene TRBV20-1; 7 positions match TRBD1. This CDR3 has 14 residues. J gave up 2 bases and V 8 bases, and 9 bases lay outside the gene matches. From germline, CDR1 is DFQATT and CDR2 SNEGSKA (reference sequence). The CDR3 protein is CSTTTGTAYNEQFF. DNA of the CDR3: TGCAGTACCACAACCGGGACAGCCTACAATGAGCAGTTCTTC.

The V gene is TRBV4-1, the J gene TRBJ1-5, with D unclear. The CDR3 sequence is 14 residues long. CDR1 and CDR2 (germline): MGHRA, YSYEKL. V was pared by 4 bases and J by 0 bases, with 7 bases between. In nucleotides, the CDR3 is TGCGCCAGCAGCCTGAGTAATAGCAATCAGCCCCAGCATTTT. Protein product: CASSLSNSNQPQHF.

This clonotype was observed a handful of times. This chain connects TRBV9 to TRBJ1-5, with D unresolved. The ends were cut back, 0 bases at V and 6 bases at J, with 4 bases in the middle. Germline assignment: CDR1 SGDLS and CDR2 YYNGEE. This CDR3 is 12 amino acids long. In DNA, the CDR3 is TGTGCCAGCAGCGTAGCGGGTCAGCCCCAGCATTTT. Its translation is CASSVAGQPQHF.

This chain links TRBV29-1 with TRBJ1-1; D might be TRBD1 (5 bases). CDR1 is SQVTM, CDR2 ANQGSEA, per germline. Between the trimmed V and J ends, which lost 5 bases and 5 bases, there was a span of 18 bases. There are 14 residues in the CDR3. Written as DNA, the CDR3 is TGCAGCGTTTATCCGCATGGTTGGGGGACTGAAGCTTTCTTT. Its translation: CSVYPHGWGTEAFF. The variable domain in full, completed from reference TRBV29-1 and TRBJ1-1, reads SAVISQKPSRDICQRGTSLTIQCQVDSQVTMMFWYRQQPGQSLTLIATANQGSEATYESGFVIDKFPISRPNLTFSTLTVSNMSPEDSSIYLCSVYPHGWGTEAFFGQGTRLTVV.

This clonotype showed up just a few times. The rearrangement links TRBV12-3 or TRBV12-4 to TRBJ1-6; 11 bases fit TRBD1. This CDR3 has 16 residues. The V gene end was trimmed by 4 bases and the J gene end by 6 bases; junction bases not matched to a gene: 5. The CDR3 region is CASSSLGTGGNSPLHF. The CDR3 nucleotides are TGTGCCAGCAGTTCACTAGGGACAGGGGGTAATTCACCCCTCCACTTT.

This clonotype appeared a few times. The rearrangement links TRBV4-3 to TRBJ2-6; 11 bases map to TRBD2. The CDR3 contains 21 residues. Germline V gene data show CDR1 as LGHNA and CDR2 as YSLEER. V dropped 0 bases and J dropped 0; count of bases not matched to a gene: 10. CDR3 region: CASSQDFASGRSSSGANVLTF. CDR3 nucleotides: TGCGCCAGCAGCCAAGATTTCGCTAGCGGGAGGTCTAGCTCTGGGGCCAACGTCCTGACTTTC.

The CDR3 DNA is TGTGCCAGCAGCCCCGGGACAGGGGGTATTGGCTACACCTTC. Amino acids: CASSPGTGGIGYTF. The chain recombines TRBV3-1 with TRBJ1-2; 11 bases are shared with TRBD1. V shed 4 bases and J 7 bases; nucleotides not matched to a gene: 5. Germline loops: CDR1 LGHDT, CDR2 YNNKEL (reference sequence). The CDR3 extends over 14 amino acids.

This clonotype appeared once. The chain combines TRBV6-2 or TRBV6-3 with TRBJ1-1, with D perhaps matching TRBD1 (5 bases). V lost 7 bases and J lost 0, with 15 bases in between. The CDR3 loop spans 15 amino acids. CDR1 is MNHEY, CDR2 SVGEGT, per germline. In nucleotides, the CDR3 is TGTGCCAGCATCACCAGGGAAGGAGTGAACACTGAAGCTTTCTTT. Protein: CASITREGVNTEAFF.

The chain employs TRBV5-1 and TRBJ1-1, with 9 positions matching TRBD1. Looked up from germline, CDR1 is SGHRS and CDR2 is YFSETQ. This CDR3 is built from 14 residues. V dropped 4 bases and J dropped 4; count of bases not matched to a gene: 5. The DNA of the CDR3 is TGCGCCAGCAGCAAGACAGGGGGTTCCACTGAAGCTTTCTTT. This sequence encodes CASSKTGGSTEAFF.

This clonotype was found a few times. V usage is TRBV7-3 and J usage is TRBJ2-5; D not resolved. This CDR3 contains 13 residues. V lost 3 bases, J lost 5 bases, and 10 bases lay in between. Looked up from germline, CDR1 is SGHTA and CDR2 is FQGTGA. The CDR3 nucleotides are TGTGCCAGCAGCTTGGCCCCCGGGGAGACCCAGTACTTC. Protein: CASSLAPGETQYF. Combining the CDR3 with reference TRBV7-3 and TRBJ2-5 gives the whole variable domain GAGVSQTPSNKVTEKGKYVELRCDPISGHTALYWYRQSLGQGPEFLIYFQGTGAADDSGLPNDRFFAVRPEGSVSTLKIQRTERGDSAVYLCASSLAPGETQYFGPGTRLLVL.

This chain connects TRBV29-1 to TRBJ2-3; tentative D call: TRBD2 (6 bases). Per germline, CDR1 SQVTM and CDR2 ANQGSEA. This CDR3 contains 13 residues. The ends were cut back, 7 bases at V and 0 bases at J, with 11 bases in the middle. CDR3 DNA sequence: TGCAGCGAGAAGGAGGGGAGCACAGATACGCAGTATTTT. Amino acids: CSEKEGSTDTQYF.